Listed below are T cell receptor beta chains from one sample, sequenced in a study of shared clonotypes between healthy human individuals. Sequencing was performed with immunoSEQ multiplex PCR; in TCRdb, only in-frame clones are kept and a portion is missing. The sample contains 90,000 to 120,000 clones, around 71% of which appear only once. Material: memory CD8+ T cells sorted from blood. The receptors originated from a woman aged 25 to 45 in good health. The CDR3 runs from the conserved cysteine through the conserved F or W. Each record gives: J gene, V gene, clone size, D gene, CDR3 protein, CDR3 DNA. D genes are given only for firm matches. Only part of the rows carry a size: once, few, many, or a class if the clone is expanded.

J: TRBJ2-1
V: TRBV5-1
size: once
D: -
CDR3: CASRYDSNEQFF
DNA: TGCGCCAGCCGCTACGACAGCAATGAGCAGTTCTTC

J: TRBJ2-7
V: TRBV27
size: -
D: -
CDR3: CASSPGPGRFFDEQYF
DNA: TGTGCCAGCAGTCCCGGGCCAGGCCGATTCTTTGACGAGCAGTACTTC

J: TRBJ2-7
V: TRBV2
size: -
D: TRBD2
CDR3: CASTGGRPLEQYF
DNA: TGTGCCAGCACAGGCGGGAGACCCCTCGAGCAGTACTTC

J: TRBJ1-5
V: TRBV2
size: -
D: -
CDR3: CASIGQGYDQPQHF
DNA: TGTGCCAGCATAGGGCAGGGTTATGATCAGCCCCAGCATTTT

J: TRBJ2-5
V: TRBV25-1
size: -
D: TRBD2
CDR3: CASSGGRSGTQETQYF
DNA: TGTGCCAGCAGTGGGGGGAGGAGCGGGACCCAAGAGACCCAGTACTTC

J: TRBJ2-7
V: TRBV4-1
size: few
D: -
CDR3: CASSQDISYEQYF
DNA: TGCGCCAGCAGCCAAGATATATCCTACGAGCAGTACTTC

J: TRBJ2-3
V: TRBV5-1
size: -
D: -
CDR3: CASSFFPVDTQYF
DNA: TGCGCCAGCAGCTTTTTCCCGGTAGATACGCAGTATTTT

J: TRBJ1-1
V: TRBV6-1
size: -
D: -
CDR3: CASRAFMNTEAFF
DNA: TGTGCCAGCCGAGCGTTCATGAACACTGAAGCTTTCTTT

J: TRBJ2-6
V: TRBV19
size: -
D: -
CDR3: CASSISRSGANVLTF
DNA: TGTGCCAGTAGTATATCCAGGTCTGGGGCCAACGTCCTGACTTTC

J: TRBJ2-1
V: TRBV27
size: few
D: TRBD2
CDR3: CASSSGTSNEQFF
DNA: TGTGCCAGCAGCTCCGGGACTAGCAATGAGCAGTTCTTC

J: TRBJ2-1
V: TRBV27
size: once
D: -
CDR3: CASSSRYASEQFF
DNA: TGTGCCAGCAGTTCCCGTTATGCGAGTGAGCAGTTCTTC

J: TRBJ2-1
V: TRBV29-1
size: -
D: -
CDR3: CSVALGNNEQFF
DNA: TGCAGCGTTGCGCTCGGAAACAATGAGCAGTTCTTC

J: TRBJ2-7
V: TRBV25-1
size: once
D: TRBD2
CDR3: CASSERGAEQYF
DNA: TGTGCCAGCAGTGAGCGGGGGGCCGAGCAGTACTTC

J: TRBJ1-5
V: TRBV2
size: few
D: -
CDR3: CASSVIYSDQPQHF
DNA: TGTGCCAGCAGTGTAATATATAGCGATCAGCCCCAGCATTTT

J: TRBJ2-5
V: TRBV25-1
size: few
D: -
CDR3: CASGNLQELQETQYF
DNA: TGTGCCAGCGGCAACCTACAGGAACTCCAAGAGACCCAGTACTTC

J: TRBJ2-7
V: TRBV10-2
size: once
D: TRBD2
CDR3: CASRRRRGSGKIGAYEQYF
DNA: TGCGCCAGCAGGAGGAGGAGGGGTAGCGGGAAAATCGGCGCCTACGAGCAGTACTTC

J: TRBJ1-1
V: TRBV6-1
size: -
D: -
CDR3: CASTQWPEKNTEAFF
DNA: TGTGCCAGCACCCAATGGCCCGAAAAGAACACTGAAGCTTTCTTT

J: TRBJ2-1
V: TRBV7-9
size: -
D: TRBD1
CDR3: CAGIPGQASYNEQFF
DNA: TGTGCCGGGATACCGGGACAGGCCTCCTACAATGAGCAGTTCTTC

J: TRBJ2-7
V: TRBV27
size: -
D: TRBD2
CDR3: CASSSRWTSGRYEQYF
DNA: TGTGCCAGCAGTTCGCGGTGGACTAGCGGGAGGTACGAGCAGTACTTC

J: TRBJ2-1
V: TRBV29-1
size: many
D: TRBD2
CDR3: CSGKLAGEANEQFF
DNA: TGCAGCGGCAAACTAGCGGGAGAAGCCAATGAGCAGTTCTTC

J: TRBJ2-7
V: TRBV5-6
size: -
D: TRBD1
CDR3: CASSFGTVDEQYF
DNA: TGTGCCAGCAGCTTTGGGACAGTGGACGAGCAGTACTTC

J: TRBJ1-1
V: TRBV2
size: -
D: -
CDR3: CASSYRTSTKIRIMNTEAFF
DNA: TGTGCCAGCAGTTATAGGACGAGTACTAAGATCAGGATCATGAACACTGAAGCTTTCTTT

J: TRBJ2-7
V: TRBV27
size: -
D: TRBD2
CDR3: CASKGTSSSYEQYF
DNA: TGTGCCAGCAAAGGGACTAGCAGCTCCTACGAGCAGTACTTC

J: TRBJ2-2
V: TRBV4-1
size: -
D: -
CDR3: CASSQGSATGELFF
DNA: TGCGCCAGCAGCCAAGGGAGCGCTACCGGGGAGCTGTTTTTT

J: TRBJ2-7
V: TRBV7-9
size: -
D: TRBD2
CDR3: CASSLASGLAGGTEQYF
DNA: TGTGCCAGCAGCTTAGCCTCGGGACTAGCGGGAGGAACCGAGCAGTACTTC

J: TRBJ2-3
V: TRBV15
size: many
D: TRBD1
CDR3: CATSRARQGVDTQYF
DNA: TGTGCCACCAGCAGAGCGCGGCAGGGGGTAGATACGCAGTATTTT

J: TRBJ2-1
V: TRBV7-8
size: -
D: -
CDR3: CASSQNWNEQFF
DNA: TGTGCCAGCAGTCAAAACTGGAATGAGCAGTTCTTC

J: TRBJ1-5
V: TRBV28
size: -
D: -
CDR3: CASRTNRQANQPQHF
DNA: TGTGCCAGCAGGACAAATCGACAGGCAAATCAGCCCCAGCATTTT

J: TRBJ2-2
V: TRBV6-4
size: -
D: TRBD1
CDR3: CASGTGEDTVELFF
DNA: TGTGCCAGTGGGACAGGGGAAGACACCGTGGAGCTGTTTTTT

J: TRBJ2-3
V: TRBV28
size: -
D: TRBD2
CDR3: CASRSSGTSGSYTDTQYF
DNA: TGTGCCAGCAGATCATCCGGGACTAGCGGGAGTTATACAGATACGCAGTATTTT

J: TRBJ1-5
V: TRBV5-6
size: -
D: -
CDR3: CASSLVGGRGNQPQHF
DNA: TGTGCCAGCAGCTTGGTTGGAGGGAGGGGAAATCAGCCCCAGCATTTT

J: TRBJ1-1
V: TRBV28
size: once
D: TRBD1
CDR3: CASKYSTGARNTEAFF
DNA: TGTGCCAGCAAATATTCTACAGGGGCGAGGAACACTGAAGCTTTCTTT

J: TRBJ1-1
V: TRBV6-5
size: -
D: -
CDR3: CASSESEGADEAFF
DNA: TGTGCCAGCAGTGAATCGGAGGGCGCCGATGAAGCTTTCTTT

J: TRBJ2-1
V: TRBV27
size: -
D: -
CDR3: CASSLSYYNEQFF
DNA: TGTGCCAGCAGTTTGAGTTATTACAATGAGCAGTTCTTC

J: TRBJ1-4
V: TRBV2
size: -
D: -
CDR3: CASSDRLGMNEKLFF
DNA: TGTGCCAGCAGTGACAGGTTGGGGATGAATGAAAAACTGTTTTTT

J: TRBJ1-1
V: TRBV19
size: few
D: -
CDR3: CASSNNRRTEAFF
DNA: TGTGCCAGTAGCAACAACAGGAGAACTGAAGCTTTCTTT

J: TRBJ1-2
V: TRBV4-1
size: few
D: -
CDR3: CASSQLRGRDYGYTF
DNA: TGCGCCAGCAGCCAACTACGAGGGAGAGATTATGGCTACACCTTC

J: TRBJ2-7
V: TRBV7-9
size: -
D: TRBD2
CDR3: CASSPQGARAGGREQYF
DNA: TGTGCCAGCAGCCCCCAGGGGGCCCGAGCGGGAGGGCGCGAGCAGTACTTC

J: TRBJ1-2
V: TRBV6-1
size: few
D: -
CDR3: CATPGPDGGYTF
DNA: TGTGCCACCCCCGGTCCGGACGGAGGCTACACCTTC

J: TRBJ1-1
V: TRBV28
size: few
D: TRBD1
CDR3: CASSLGTGGESDTEAFF
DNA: TGTGCCAGCAGTTTAGGGACAGGGGGAGAATCGGACACTGAAGCTTTCTTT

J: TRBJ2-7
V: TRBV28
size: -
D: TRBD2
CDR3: CASSYGGSGHEQYF
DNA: TGTGCCAGCAGTTATGGCGGGAGTGGCCACGAGCAGTACTTC

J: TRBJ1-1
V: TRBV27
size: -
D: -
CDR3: CASSLGLTTEAFF
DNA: TGTGCCAGCAGTTTAGGGCTGACCACTGAAGCTTTCTTT

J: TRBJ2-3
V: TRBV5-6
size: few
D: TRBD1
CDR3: CASSGTESTDTQYF
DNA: TGTGCCAGCAGCGGGACAGAGAGCACAGATACGCAGTATTTT

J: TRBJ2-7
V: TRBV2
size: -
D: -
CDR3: CASMSGVPYEQYF
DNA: TGTGCCAGCATGAGCGGAGTCCCCTACGAGCAGTACTTC

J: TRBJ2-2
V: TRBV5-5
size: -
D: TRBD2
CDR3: CASSLSLAGGPYTGELFF
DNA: TGTGCCAGCAGCTTGTCCTTAGCGGGAGGGCCGTACACCGGGGAGCTGTTTTTT

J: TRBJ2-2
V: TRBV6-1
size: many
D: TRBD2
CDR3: CASSEGSLAGVTGELFF
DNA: TGTGCCAGCAGTGAAGGTTCGCTAGCGGGAGTTACCGGGGAGCTGTTTTTT

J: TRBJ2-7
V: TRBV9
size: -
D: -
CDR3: CASSGFGDSYEQYF
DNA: TGTGCCAGCAGCGGTTTTGGCGACTCCTACGAGCAGTACTTC

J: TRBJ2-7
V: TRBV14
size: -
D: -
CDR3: CASSQDRRRSHYEQYF
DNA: TGTGCCAGCAGCCAAGATAGGAGGAGATCCCACTACGAGCAGTACTTC

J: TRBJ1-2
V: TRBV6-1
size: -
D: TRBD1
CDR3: CASSEVSGGQGTYTF
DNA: TGTGCCAGCAGTGAAGTCTCCGGAGGACAGGGGACGTACACCTTC

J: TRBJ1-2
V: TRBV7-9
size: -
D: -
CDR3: CASSSWGPRIHYGYTF
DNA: TGTGCCAGCAGCTCCTGGGGACCGCGTATTCACTATGGCTACACCTTC

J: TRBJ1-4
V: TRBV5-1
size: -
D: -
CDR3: CASSLRSGDEKLFF
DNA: TGCGCCAGCAGCTTGAGGTCAGGGGATGAAAAACTGTTTTTT

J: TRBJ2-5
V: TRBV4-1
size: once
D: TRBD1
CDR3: CASSQGTGGGETQYF
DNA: TGCGCCAGCAGCCAAGGAACAGGGGGTGGAGAGACCCAGTACTTC

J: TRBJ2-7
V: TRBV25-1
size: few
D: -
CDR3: CASSESSTYEQYF
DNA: TGTGCCAGCAGTGAATCCAGTACTTACGAGCAGTACTTC

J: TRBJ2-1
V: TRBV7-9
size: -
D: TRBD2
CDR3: CASSPPGGSSYNEQFF
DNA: TGTGCCAGCAGCCCCCCTGGCGGGAGTTCCTACAATGAGCAGTTCTTC

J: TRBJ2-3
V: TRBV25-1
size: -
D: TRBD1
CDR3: CASSEDRGHYTDTQYF
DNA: TGTGCCAGCAGTGAGGACAGGGGACACTACACAGATACGCAGTATTTT

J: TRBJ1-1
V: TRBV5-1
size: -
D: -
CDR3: CATLGAGARLMNTEAFF
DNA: TGCGCCACCCTCGGGGCAGGGGCGAGGTTAATGAACACTGAAGCTTTCTTT

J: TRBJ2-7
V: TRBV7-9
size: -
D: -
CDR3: CASSVIDRQGPPVDEQYF
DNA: TGTGCCAGCAGCGTTATCGATCGGCAGGGCCCGCCCGTGGACGAGCAGTACTTC

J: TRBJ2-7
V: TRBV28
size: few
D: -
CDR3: CASSPDGLYEQYF
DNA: TGTGCCAGCAGTCCGGACGGACTCTACGAGCAGTACTTC

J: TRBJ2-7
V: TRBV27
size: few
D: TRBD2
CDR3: CASSRALAGVYEQYF
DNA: TGTGCCAGCAGTCGAGCCTTAGCGGGAGTCTACGAGCAGTACTTC